Shown below are 13 T cell receptor beta chains from a single sample sequenced in a study of T-cell reconstitution after alpha-beta-depleted transplantation in children. As it was prepared, the TCRbeta library received unique molecular identifiers. TCRdb used MiXCR to reprocess the PCR reads, holding one entry per CDR3 protein. This table has fewer than 1 million distinct CDR3 sequences, under 20% appearing once. The starting material was PBMCs, mostly from graft donor cells, obtained 360 days after TCRalphabeta/CD19-depleted stem cell transplant. The source is a male patient under 18 who had a stem cell transplant for acute lymphoblastic leukemia, so the T cells may come from the graft donor.

The chain employs TRBV11-2 and TRBJ1-4; D uncertain. This CDR3 spans 14 amino acids. Germline CDR1 and CDR2: SGHAT and FQNNGV. With 7 bases removed from V and 4 bases from J, the gap between germline ends came to 13 bases. CDR3 DNA: TGTGCCAGCACCCCGGGGTTCCATAATGAAAAACTGTTTTTT. It yields the protein CASTPGFHNEKLFF.

This clonotype has more than one count but fewer than ten. This chain uses TRBV7-8 with TRBJ2-7; TRBD2 matches at 12 bases. This CDR3 has 15 amino acids. Germline V CDR1 and CDR2: SGHVS, FQNEAQ. After removal of 6 bases from V and 1 base from J, the junction contained 4 bases not matched to a gene. This CDR3 is CASRGGLAGSYEQYF. The CDR3 coding sequence is TGTGCCAGCAGGGGAGGACTAGCGGGATCCTACGAGCAGTACTTC.

In its sample, this clonotype was seen once. The chain couples TRBV7-9 to TRBJ1-5; 10 positions match TRBD1. Per germline, CDR1 SEHNR and CDR2 FQNEAQ (reference sequence). Trimming took 5 bases from V and 3 from J; bases not matched to a gene: 7. There are 16 residues in the CDR3. Here the CDR3 reads CASSRSGTGDNQPQHF. In DNA form, the CDR3 reads TGTGCCAGCAGCCGCTCCGGGACAGGGGACAATCAGCCCCAGCATTTT. Together with reference TRBV7-9 and TRBJ1-5, the CDR3 gives the full variable domain: DTGVSQNPRHKITKRGQNVTFRCDPISEHNRLYWYRQTLGQGPEFLTYFQNEAQLEKSRLLSDRFSAERPKGSFSTLEIQRTEQGDSAMYLCASSRSGTGDNQPQHFGDGTRLSIL.

This clonotype was picked up a small number of times. The chain recombines TRBV6-2 or TRBV6-3 with TRBJ2-1, with D maybe TRBD1 (6 bases). V lost 4 bases, J lost 4 bases, and 17 bases lay in between. The CDR3 extends over 16 amino acids. The germline V gene encodes CDR1 MNHEY and CDR2 SVGEGT. Here the CDR3 reads CASSSAGAGRYNEQFF. As DNA, the CDR3 is TGTGCCAGCAGTTCCGCAGGGGCGGGTAGGTACAATGAGCAGTTCTTC.

This clonotype was observed a few times. This chain connects TRBV12-3 or TRBV12-4 to TRBJ2-1; 10 bases agree with TRBD1. V lost 5 bases, J lost 9 bases, and 7 bases stayed unmatched. The CDR3 is made up of 14 amino acids. CDR3 DNA: TGTGCCAGCAGTCGGACAGGGGGGAGCAGTGAGCAGTTCTTC. This translates into CASSRTGGSSEQFF.

The chain combines TRBV20-1 with TRBJ2-5; tentatively, D is TRBD2 (5 bases). The ends were cut back, 0 bases at V and 5 bases at J, with 16 bases in the middle. The CDR3 has 15 amino acids. CDR1 DFQATT and CDR2 SNEGSKA come from the germline V gene (reference sequence). CDR3 loop: CSARDVVRVAETQYF. In nucleotides, the CDR3 is TGCAGTGCTAGAGACGTTGTTCGGGTAGCGGAGACCCAGTACTTC.

The sample holds a few counts of this clonotype. The chain joins TRBV9 to TRBJ2-1, with 8 bases fitting TRBD2. The length of the CDR3 is 17 residues. After removal of 4 bases from V and 0 bases from J, the junction contained 9 bases not matched to a gene. CDR1 SGDLS and CDR2 YYNGEE come from the germline V gene. Here the CDR3 reads CASSSGGAPSSYNEQFF. As DNA, the CDR3 is TGTGCCAGCAGCTCCGGGGGGGCACCGAGCTCCTACAATGAGCAGTTCTTC.

This chain joins TRBV29-1 and TRBJ1-2; a weak D match, TRBD1 (5 bases). The CDR3 is made up of 13 amino acids. Trimming removed 4 bases from V and 8 bases from J, with 17 bases in between. CDR1 is SQVTM, CDR2 ANQGSEA, per germline. This CDR3 reads CSVALTLRDGYTF. Written as DNA, the CDR3 is TGCAGCGTTGCCCTAACCCTCAGGGACGGCTACACCTTC.

This clonotype was counted a few times. This chain joins TRBV2 and TRBJ2-4, with 10 bases matching TRBD1. Germline V gene data show CDR1 as SNHLY and CDR2 as FYNNEI. This CDR3 has 17 residues. V dropped 7 bases and J dropped 2; count of bases not matched to a gene: 11. In nucleotides, the CDR3 is TGTGCCAGCAACTTTGGCCCGGGACAGGGGCCCAAAAACATTCAGTACTTC. This sequence encodes CASNFGPGQGPKNIQYF.

The chain uses TRBV20-1 and TRBJ1-1; D not certain. Germline V gene lookup returns CDR1 DFQATT and CDR2 SNEGSKA (reference sequence). Trimming pared 3 bases from V and 0 bases from J, leaving 11 bases between. The CDR3 contains 14 residues. In nucleotides, the CDR3 is TGCAGTGCTAGGAGTGGCCCCATGAACACTGAAGCTTTCTTT. It is translated as CSARSGPMNTEAFF.

This clonotype has just one count. The chain employs TRBV5-1 and TRBJ2-3, with TRBD1 matching 8 bases. CDR3 length: 15 residues. CDR1 and CDR2 (germline): SGHRS, YFSETQ. Unmatched junction bases numbered 3, after V lost 1 base and J lost 2 bases. The CDR3 region has the DNA TGCGCCAGCAGCTTGTTGGGACAGGACACAGATACGCAGTATTTT. Translated: CASSLLGQDTDTQYF.

This clonotype was counted only a few times. V and J are TRBV7-2 and TRBJ2-2; no firm D call. This CDR3 comprises 12 residues. V was cut by 5 bases and J by 7 bases, with 8 bases left in between. Germline CDR1 and CDR2: SGHTA and FQGNSA. The CDR3 protein is CASSMPGGELFF. CDR3 bases: TGTGCCAGCAGCATGCCTGGCGGGGAGCTGTTTTTT.

This chain joins TRBV20-1 and TRBJ1-4; TRBD1 aligns across 8 bases. V lost 0 bases and J lost 4; bases outside the gene matches: 4. Per germline, CDR1 DFQATT and CDR2 SNEGSKA (reference sequence). The CDR3 consists of 15 residues. The DNA of the CDR3 is TGCAGTGCTAGAGACCACAGGGGGGGTAATGAAAAACTGTTTTTT. It codes for CSARDHRGGNEKLFF.